This TCR beta chain comes out of a study of blood T cell repertoires in COVID-19. Study-wide background: Material from acute and convalescent COVID-19 was sourced from the United States, Italy and Spain.

As originally analysed: Estimation of nucleated cell counts relied on the amplification of reference gene primers. Sequenced by immunoSEQ multiplex PCR; TCRdb stores in-frame clones only, minus some. V and J calls and clone size are those listed in that table; D and trimming were worked out from the DNA. Of under 500,000 clones in the sample, 87% were seen once. The sample was PBMCs or T cells enriched from blood (not recorded which). The clonotype originates from a woman between 18 and 29 years old with acute COVID-19.

DNA of the CDR3: TGTGCCAGTAGTATAATAGCGGGAGTGCGCGGTGAGCAGTTCTTC. Translated: CASSIIAGVRGEQFF. This chain uses TRBV19 with TRBJ2-1, with TRBD2 matching 9 bases. The ends lost 2 bases at V and 9 bases at J; junction bases unmatched: 8. Germline assignment: CDR1 LNHDA and CDR2 SQIVND (reference sequence). The CDR3 loop spans 15 amino acids. Looking up the rest from reference TRBV19 and TRBJ2-1 gives the full variable domain: DGGITQSPKYLFRKEGQNVTLSCEQNLNHDAMYWYRQDPGQGLRLIYYSQIVNDFQKGDIAEGYSVSREKKESFPLTVTSAQKNPTAFYLCASSIIAGVRGEQFFGPGTRLTVL.